The rows below give T cell receptor beta chains drawn from one sample of a study of cytomegalovirus exposure and HLA in healthy donors. Assay: immunoSEQ multiplex PCR; the TCRdb copy retains only in-frame clones and omits some. The sample gives over 150,000 clones, roughly 80% of which show up once; roughly 5% is in the top ten. The sample taken for sequencing was PBMCs. Source of these receptors: a man aged 30-40 years in good health and CMV-seronegative. Each CDR3 is given with its conserved first and last residue. The D gene is left open where the match is weak. Clone size is given for some rows only: seen once, a few or many times, or a class if the clone is expanded.

CASSDLGQGYGYTF,TGTGCCAGCAGTGACTTGGGACAGGGGTATGGCTACACCTTC,14,TRBV5-6,TRBD1,-,TRBJ1-2
CASSVAGDNQPQHF,TGTGCCAGCAGCGTAGCAGGGGACAATCAGCCCCAGCATTTT,14,TRBV9,-,once,TRBJ1-5
CASSQGTREVNTEAFF,TGTGCCAGCAGTCAAGGTACCCGAGAAGTGAACACTGAAGCTTTCTTT,16,TRBV6-1,-,-,TRBJ1-1
CSVETGGSDEQYF,TGCAGCGTCGAGACAGGGGGCAGTGACGAGCAGTACTTC,13,TRBV29-1,TRBD1,-,TRBJ2-7
CSSSHLDSWSTEAFF,TGTTCCAGCAGCCATCTCGACAGTTGGAGCACTGAAGCTTTCTTT,15,TRBV7-9,-,few,TRBJ1-1
CASSAQQDWNSPLHF,TGCGCCAGCAGCGCTCAACAGGATTGGAATTCACCCCTCCACTTT,15,TRBV5-1,-,-,TRBJ1-6
CASKGVSRNTEAFF,TGTGCCAGTAAGGGGGTTAGTAGAAACACTGAAGCTTTCTTT,14,TRBV19,-,-,TRBJ1-1
CASSSWPGNDEQYF,TGTGCCAGCAGCTCATGGCCGGGGAACGACGAGCAGTACTTC,14,TRBV4-2,-,-,TRBJ2-7
CASSSLAQGSNYGYTF,TGTGCCAGCAGCTCCCTAGCACAGGGGTCTAACTATGGCTACACCTTC,16,TRBV7-8,TRBD1,-,TRBJ1-2
CASSLQGLGELFF,TGTGCCAGCAGTTTACAGGGCCTCGGGGAGCTGTTTTTT,13,TRBV5-4,-,-,TRBJ2-2
CSVEGSSGNTIYF,TGCAGCGTTGAAGGGAGCTCTGGAAACACCATATATTTT,13,TRBV29-1,-,-,TRBJ1-3
CASSLAIGSDEQFF,TGTGCCAGCAGCTTAGCTATAGGGAGCGATGAGCAGTTCTTC,14,TRBV11-1,-,-,TRBJ2-1
CASSLGTGRYYEQYF,TGTGCCAGCAGCTTGGGAACAGGCCGTTACTACGAGCAGTACTTC,15,TRBV5-6,-,-,TRBJ2-7
CASSDRENQPQHF,TGTGCCAGCAGTGACAGGGAAAATCAGCCCCAGCATTTT,13,TRBV2,-,-,TRBJ1-5
CASSILGGTNEKLFF,TGTGCCAGTAGTATCCTGGGGGGGACTAATGAAAAACTGTTTTTT,15,TRBV19,-,-,TRBJ1-4
CASSMVQLNTGELFF,TGTGCCAGTAGTATGGTACAGCTCAACACCGGGGAGCTGTTTTTT,15,TRBV19,-,-,TRBJ2-2
CASSSLSGRVYNEQFF,TGTGCCAGCAGCTCGCTTAGCGGGAGAGTCTACAATGAGCAGTTCTTC,16,TRBV11-2,TRBD2,-,TRBJ2-1
CASSQGTSGASYEQYF,TGTGCCAGCTCACAAGGGACTAGCGGGGCCTCCTACGAGCAGTACTTC,16,TRBV18,TRBD2,-,TRBJ2-7
CASSPGGNSPLHF,TGTGCCAGTAGCCCTGGGGGGAATTCACCCCTCCACTTT,13,TRBV19,-,-,TRBJ1-6
CASSFVSGTQYF,TGTGCCAGCAGCTTTGTTTCCGGGACCCAGTACTTC,12,TRBV7-2,-,-,TRBJ2-5
CASSPGQLWDGYTF,TGTGCCAGCAGCCCAGGACAGCTGTGGGATGGCTACACCTTC,14,TRBV25-1,-,-,TRBJ1-2
CASWVRGGGEKLFF,TGTGCCAGCTGGGTGCGGGGGGGCGGTGAAAAACTGTTTTTT,14,TRBV28,-,once,TRBJ1-4
CASSPTAGEQFF,TGTGCCAGCTCACCAACAGCGGGGGAGCAGTTCTTC,12,TRBV18,TRBD2,-,TRBJ2-1
CASSLPRQGEDIYGYTF,TGTGCCAGCAGCTTACCGAGACAGGGGGAGGATATCTATGGCTACACCTTC,17,TRBV7-9,TRBD1,-,TRBJ1-2
CASSPAGSPTPLHF,TGTGCCAGCAGCCCAGCCGGGTCCCCGACTCCCCTCCACTTT,14,TRBV9,-,once,TRBJ1-6
CASSEHREGLSEQFF,TGCGCCAGCAGTGAGCACCGGGAGGGCCTGAGTGAGCAGTTCTTC,15,TRBV10-1,TRBD2,-,TRBJ2-1
CASTDFGSSYNEQFF,TGTGCCAGCACCGACTTTGGGAGCTCCTACAATGAGCAGTTCTTC,15,TRBV6-5,-,-,TRBJ2-1
CASSLVGGYEQYF,TGTGCCAGCAGCTTGGTGGGGGGCTACGAGCAGTACTTC,13,TRBV5-4,-,-,TRBJ2-7
CASSLGPGTGLGELFF,TGCGCCAGCAGCTTGGGTCCGGGGACAGGGCTCGGGGAGCTGTTTTTT,16,TRBV5-1,TRBD1,-,TRBJ2-2
CASSATSGIGEQFF,TGTGCCAGCAGTGCAACTAGCGGGATAGGTGAGCAGTTCTTC,14,TRBV28,TRBD2,-,TRBJ2-1
CASSSEGGGMNGYTF,TGCGCCAGCAGCTCTGAGGGAGGAGGGATGAATGGCTACACCTTC,15,TRBV5-1,-,-,TRBJ1-2
CASSSTHRDTEAFF,TGTGCCAGCAGCTCCACCCACCGGGACACTGAAGCTTTCTTT,14,TRBV7-9,-,-,TRBJ1-1
CASSSSPSSYNEQFF,TGTGCCAGCAGTTCTTCTCCCAGCTCCTACAATGAGCAGTTCTTC,15,TRBV7-9,-,-,TRBJ2-1
CAGSLATNEKLFF,TGTGCCGGTTCACTTGCAACTAATGAAAAACTGTTTTTT,13,TRBV6-1,-,-,TRBJ1-4
CASSLDPAVSYGYTF,TGTGCCAGCAGTTTAGACCCGGCGGTCTCCTATGGCTACACCTTC,15,TRBV28,-,-,TRBJ1-2
CASSLSLAGVKNTQYF,TGTGCCAGCAGCTTGTCACTAGCGGGGGTTAAAAATACGCAGTATTTT,16,TRBV5-4,TRBD2,few,TRBJ2-3
CASSETGDRGYTF,TGTGCCAGCAGTGAAACAGGGGATCGCGGCTACACCTTC,13,TRBV25-1,TRBD1,-,TRBJ1-2
CASRLQGPGELFF,TGTGCCAGTAGGTTACAGGGTCCCGGGGAGCTGTTTTTT,13,TRBV19,-,-,TRBJ2-2
CASSQASVRGGHYNEQFF,TGTGCCAGCAGCCAAGCCTCGGTAAGGGGGGGCCACTACAATGAGCAGTTCTTC,18,TRBV14,-,once,TRBJ2-1
CSVAPEAFF,TGCAGCGTTGCTCCTGAAGCTTTCTTT,9,TRBV29-1,-,-,TRBJ1-1
CASSLIRLYGTEAFF,TGTGCCAGCAGTTTAATTAGGCTATACGGGACTGAAGCTTTCTTT,15,TRBV28,-,-,TRBJ1-1
CASSLSWNTGELFF,TGTGCCAGCAGCTTATCGTGGAACACCGGGGAGCTGTTTTTT,14,TRBV13,-,-,TRBJ2-2
CASSASGGRGREQFF,TGTGCCAGTAGTGCCTCGGGAGGCCGGGGTAGAGAGCAGTTCTTC,15,TRBV19,TRBD2,-,TRBJ2-1
CASSFPLAWTSGRMDTGELFF,TGTGCCAGCAGTTTCCCACTAGCCTGGACTAGCGGGAGAATGGACACCGGGGAGCTGTTTTTT,21,TRBV28,TRBD2,-,TRBJ2-2
CASSLGQGFSPLHF,TGTGCCAGCAGCTTGGGACAGGGCTTTTCACCCCTCCACTTT,14,TRBV5-5,TRBD1,once,TRBJ1-6
CASSWGTSGGNEQFF,TGTGCCAGCAGCTGGGGGACTAGCGGGGGCAATGAGCAGTTCTTC,15,TRBV5-6,TRBD2,-,TRBJ2-1
CAWSGERGGNSPLHF,TGTGCCTGGAGTGGTGAACGGGGAGGTAATTCACCCCTCCACTTT,15,TRBV30,-,-,TRBJ1-6
CASSVAGGPEAFF,TGTGCCAGCAGCGTAGCCGGGGGGCCGGAAGCTTTCTTT,13,TRBV9,-,once,TRBJ1-1
CASSLPLEGQETQYF,TGTGCCAGCAGTCTACCCTTGGAGGGCCAAGAGACCCAGTACTTC,15,TRBV28,-,-,TRBJ2-5
CASSAPRGRTGHNEQFF,TGTGCCAGCAGCGCGCCCCGGGGCCGGACAGGCCACAATGAGCAGTTCTTC,17,TRBV9,TRBD1,-,TRBJ2-1
CASRTGQGHEQYF,TGTGCCAGCAGAACAGGACAGGGCCACGAGCAGTACTTC,13,TRBV6-5,TRBD1,-,TRBJ2-7
CASSRIGVDRNEKLFF,TGTGCCAGCAGCCGGATTGGCGTGGACAGAAATGAAAAACTGTTTTTT,16,TRBV11-2,-,-,TRBJ1-4
CASSVERTDTQYF,TGTGCCAGCAGCGTAGAGCGAACAGATACGCAGTATTTT,13,TRBV9,-,-,TRBJ2-3
CASSPTGQGLTGYTF,TGTGCCAGCAGCCCCACGGGACAGGGTCTTACTGGCTACACCTTC,15,TRBV11-2,TRBD1,-,TRBJ1-2
CASFEGGVLFF,TGTGCCAGCTTCGAGGGAGGAGTGCTGTTTTTT,11,TRBV6-5,-,-,TRBJ2-2
CASSVAGASYGYTF,TGTGCCAGCAGCGTAGCAGGGGCGAGCTATGGCTACACCTTC,14,TRBV9,-,-,TRBJ1-2
CASTPAGASTEAFF,TGCGCCAGCACCCCGGCAGGGGCTAGCACTGAAGCTTTCTTT,14,TRBV5-1,-,-,TRBJ1-1
CASSLRGGTNQPQHF,TGTGCCAGCAGCTTACGAGGTGGTACCAATCAGCCCCAGCATTTT,15,TRBV7-2,-,-,TRBJ1-5
CASRQKQISGNTIYF,TGTGCCAGCAGACAAAAACAAATCTCTGGAAACACCATATATTTT,15,TRBV6-1,-,few,TRBJ1-3
CASSQGRDRADSTDTQYF,TGCGCCAGCAGCCAAGGAAGGGACAGGGCTGATAGCACAGATACGCAGTATTTT,18,TRBV4-1,TRBD1,-,TRBJ2-3